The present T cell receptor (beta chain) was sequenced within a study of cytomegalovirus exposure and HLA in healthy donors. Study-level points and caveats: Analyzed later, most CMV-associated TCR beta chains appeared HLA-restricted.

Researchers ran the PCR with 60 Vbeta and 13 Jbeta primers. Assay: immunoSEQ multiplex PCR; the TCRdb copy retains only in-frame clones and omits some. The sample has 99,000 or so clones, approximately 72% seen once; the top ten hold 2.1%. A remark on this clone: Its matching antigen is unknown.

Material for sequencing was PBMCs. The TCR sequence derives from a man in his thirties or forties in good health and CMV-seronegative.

This chain's CDR3 is CATSRRTGTGADTQYF. Here the CDR3 DNA reads TGTGCCACCAGCAGGCGGACAGGGACGGGGGCAGATACGCAGTATTTT. The chain carries TRBV15 and TRBJ2-3; TRBD1 agrees at 8 bases. Germline V gene lookup returns CDR1 LNHNV and CDR2 YYDKDF (reference sequence). J was trimmed by 4 bases and V by 3 bases; bases with no gene match: 9. The CDR3 length is 16 residues.